The rows below give T cell receptor beta chains drawn from one sample of a study of T cell responses to AZD1222 COVID-19 vaccine. TCRdb's table, derived via immunoSEQ multiplex PCR, lists solely in-frame clones and lacks some. The data show 100,000 to 150,000 clones, approximately 85% seen once. Here the sequenced sample was peripheral blood, taken on day 0 of MenACWY control vaccination. Receptor source: an adult in good health. Both conserved end residues are part of each CDR3. The order of the fields is D gene, V gene, J gene, CDR3 protein, CDR3 DNA. A D gene is named only where the DNA matches it firmly.

D gene: .; V gene: TRBV28; J gene: TRBJ2-7; CDR3 protein: CASSFPGSLSYEQYF; CDR3 DNA: TGTGCCAGCAGTTTCCCCGGTAGTCTCTCCTACGAGCAGTACTTC
D gene: TRBD2; V gene: TRBV18; J gene: TRBJ2-1; CDR3 protein: CASSRDYNNEQFF; CDR3 DNA: TGTGCCAGCTCGAGGGACTACAACAATGAGCAGTTCTTC
D gene: TRBD1; V gene: TRBV6-1; J gene: TRBJ2-3; CDR3 protein: CASSEGQGSDTQYF; CDR3 DNA: TGTGCCAGCAGTGAAGGACAGGGATCCGATACGCAGTATTTT
D gene: TRBD2; V gene: TRBV19; J gene: TRBJ2-7; CDR3 protein: CASSIGLADEQYF; CDR3 DNA: TGTGCCAGTAGTATAGGACTAGCCGACGAGCAGTACTTC
D gene: .; V gene: TRBV6-5; J gene: TRBJ2-7; CDR3 protein: CASSYLAEHEQYF; CDR3 DNA: TGTGCCAGCAGTTATTTAGCGGAGCACGAGCAGTACTTC
D gene: .; V gene: TRBV6-1; J gene: TRBJ2-2; CDR3 protein: CASSEGLDTGELFF; CDR3 DNA: TGTGCCAGCAGTGAGGGGTTGGACACCGGGGAGCTGTTTTTT
D gene: TRBD1; V gene: TRBV19; J gene: TRBJ1-1; CDR3 protein: CASSTGGSTEAFF; CDR3 DNA: TGTGCCAGTAGTACAGGGGGGAGCACTGAAGCTTTCTTT
D gene: TRBD1; V gene: TRBV6-5; J gene: TRBJ1-6; CDR3 protein: CASRSDRGNSPLHF; CDR3 DNA: TGTGCCAGCAGATCGGACAGGGGGAATTCACCCCTCCACTTT
D gene: TRBD1; V gene: TRBV11-2; J gene: TRBJ1-3; CDR3 protein: CASSAYTGVRNTIYF; CDR3 DNA: TGTGCCAGCAGCGCTTACACAGGGGTGCGAAACACCATATATTTT
D gene: .; V gene: TRBV27; J gene: TRBJ2-7; CDR3 protein: CASSSEKLGLGGPGGYEQYF; CDR3 DNA: TGTGCCAGCAGTTCCGAGAAACTAGGTCTGGGTGGTCCAGGAGGGTACGAGCAGTACTTC
D gene: TRBD1; V gene: TRBV20-1; J gene: TRBJ1-2; CDR3 protein: CSASLQNRGINYGYTF; CDR3 DNA: TGCAGTGCTAGTCTGCAGAACAGGGGTATTAACTATGGCTACACCTTC
D gene: .; V gene: TRBV18; J gene: TRBJ1-5; CDR3 protein: CASSSARNQPQHF; CDR3 DNA: TGTGCCAGCTCATCCGCTCGCAATCAGCCCCAGCATTTT
D gene: TRBD2; V gene: TRBV7-9; J gene: TRBJ2-7; CDR3 protein: CASSLFSGREGEQYF; CDR3 DNA: TGTGCCAGCAGCTTATTTAGCGGGAGGGAGGGCGAGCAGTACTTC
D gene: .; V gene: TRBV28; J gene: TRBJ1-5; CDR3 protein: CASSPVLGANQPQHF; CDR3 DNA: TGTGCCAGCAGTCCCGTATTAGGGGCGAACCAGCCCCAGCATTTT
D gene: .; V gene: TRBV18; J gene: TRBJ2-3; CDR3 protein: CASSRTSGRDTQYF; CDR3 DNA: TGTGCCAGCTCCCGAACATCGGGACGGGATACGCAGTATTTT
D gene: .; V gene: TRBV28; J gene: TRBJ1-5; CDR3 protein: CASSTLVGGNQPQHF; CDR3 DNA: TGTGCCAGCAGTACCTTGGTTGGCGGCAATCAGCCCCAGCATTTT
D gene: .; V gene: TRBV7-9; J gene: TRBJ2-1; CDR3 protein: CASSPGAESSYNEQFF; CDR3 DNA: TGTGCCAGCAGCCCGGGGGCGGAGAGCTCCTACAATGAGCAGTTCTTC